This T cell receptor (beta chain) is from a study of T cell repertoires in cytomegalovirus infection. Looking at the study overall: It can be stated that public TCR beta signatures indicated CMV infection as well as a matching HLA type. Study-wide results and limits: CMV-specific HLA-C-restricted TCR beta clonotypes dominated the ex vivo response.

This CDR3 is 16 amino acids long. Germline-derived CDR1 and CDR2 are SGHRS and YFSETQ. V lost 2 bases and J lost 2, with 16 bases in between. TCRdb used MiXCR to reprocess the reads, holding one entry per CDR3 protein. The repertoire includes 290,000 or so distinct CDR3 sequences, about 8.8% of them detected once, and approximately 2.4% sits in the top ten. Only a few counts were recorded for this clonotype. As yet, its antigen is unknown. This sequence originates from a human donor in good health (CMV status not recorded). Some clones in this sample may be carry-over from other donors' samples. V and J are TRBV5-1 and TRBJ1-2; D gene ambiguous. Input material: PBMCs. The CDR3 protein is CASSLQPNRGNYGYTF. DNA for the CDR3: TGCGCCAGCAGCTTACAACCGAATAGAGGCAACTATGGCTACACCTTC.